The rows below give T cell receptor beta chains drawn from one sample of a study of sequential checkpoint blockade in melanoma. Assay used: immunoSEQ multiplex PCR; TCRdb lists only in-frame clones, some missing. The data contain 8,000 to 10,000 clones, approximately 25% of them seen just once; the ten biggest clones take up about a sixth. The specimen comprised tumor tissue (inferred from file names), sampled from a patient given nivolumab and ipilimumab in sequence. The receptor set was obtained from a human donor with melanoma. The CDR3 runs from the conserved cysteine through the conserved F or W. The D gene is left open where the match is weak. Clone size is not always given. Where it is, it says once, few, many or a class for expanded clones.

d_call,clone_size,j_call,v_call,cdr3_aa,cdr3_nt
TRBD2,few,TRBJ2-1,TRBV28,CASSFISSGEQFF,TGTGCCAGCAGTTTTATCTCTAGCGGGGAGCAGTTCTTC
TRBD1,many,TRBJ2-2,TRBV11-3,CASRSGTGLSGELFF,TGTGCCAGCAGATCCGGGACAGGTTTGTCCGGGGAGCTGTTTTTT
.,.,TRBJ2-2,TRBV1,CASSQGGGHGELFF,TGCGCCAGCAGCCAAGGGGGGGGCCACGGGGAGCTGTTTTTT
.,.,TRBJ1-1,TRBV30,CAWSGQLNTEAFF,TGTGCCTGGAGTGGACAGTTGAACACTGAAGCTTTCTTT
TRBD2,many,TRBJ2-7,TRBV6-8,CASSDPPSGSYEQYF,TGTGCCAGCAGCGATCCCCCTAGCGGCTCCTACGAGCAGTACTTC
.,medium-sized,TRBJ2-5,TRBV5-1,CASSLELGSPETQYF,TGCGCCAGCAGCTTGGAATTGGGTAGCCCAGAGACCCAGTACTTC
.,.,TRBJ1-1,TRBV11-3,CASSLQGVGTEAFF,TGTGCCAGCAGCCTACAGGGAGTAGGCACTGAAGCTTTCTTT
.,.,TRBJ2-7,TRBV5-1,CASSLPGLVPYEQYF,TGCGCCAGCAGCTTACCCGGGCTAGTCCCCTACGAGCAGTACTTC
.,.,TRBJ2-7,TRBV29-1,CSVLEDNRDEQYF,TGCAGCGTCCTCGAGGATAACAGGGACGAGCAGTACTTC
.,.,TRBJ1-1,TRBV5-1,CASSLVQATMNTEAFF,TGCGCCAGCAGCTTGGTACAGGCCACTATGAACACTGAAGCTTTCTTT
TRBD2,few,TRBJ2-5,TRBV11-3,CASSYRLAGDSETQYF,TGTGCCAGCAGCTACAGACTAGCGGGAGATTCGGAGACCCAGTACTTC
TRBD1,few,TRBJ1-2,TRBV6-8,CASSFGQGRAGYTF,TGTGCCAGCAGTTTCGGACAGGGGCGGGCTGGCTACACCTTC
TRBD2,once,TRBJ2-5,TRBV19,CASSMFATSGRWETQYF,TGTGCCAGTAGTATGTTCGCGACTAGCGGGAGATGGGAGACCCAGTACTTC
.,.,TRBJ2-5,TRBV15,CATSRPGAQQETQYF,TGTGCCACCAGCAGACCCGGGGCCCAACAAGAGACCCAGTACTTC
TRBD2,few,TRBJ2-3,TRBV11-3,CASSRLSGHTDTQYF,TGTGCCAGCAGCCGCCTTAGCGGGCACACAGATACGCAGTATTTT
TRBD2,few,TRBJ2-1,TRBV9,CASSVSGRAGNEQFF,TGTGCCAGCAGCGTTAGCGGGAGGGCCGGGAATGAGCAGTTCTTC
TRBD1,many,TRBJ2-3,TRBV11-3,CASSFTGGTDTQYF,TGTGCCAGCAGCTTTACAGGGGGCACAGATACGCAGTATTTT
.,.,TRBJ1-4,TRBV30,CAWSLGHSEEKLFF,TGTGCCTGGTCATTGGGACACAGCGAGGAAAAACTGTTTTTT
.,.,TRBJ2-5,TRBV5-1,CASSGQSPQETQYF,TGCGCCAGCAGCGGACAGAGCCCCCAAGAGACCCAGTACTTC
TRBD1,many,TRBJ1-6,TRBV11-3,CASSLRGPGSPLHF,TGTGCCAGCAGCTTGAGGGGGCCGGGATCACCCCTCCACTTT
TRBD2,once,TRBJ2-7,TRBV14,CASSQTLAGDEQYF,TGTGCCAGCAGCCAAACACTAGCGGGAGACGAGCAGTACTTC
.,.,TRBJ2-3,TRBV9,CASSVEEGATDTQYF,TGTGCCAGCAGCGTAGAGGAGGGGGCCACAGATACGCAGTATTTT
TRBD2,.,TRBJ2-1,TRBV9,CASSPRAGVSNEQFF,TGTGCCAGCAGCCCAAGGGCGGGAGTTAGCAATGAGCAGTTCTTC
TRBD2,few,TRBJ2-1,TRBV9,CASSEGGRSYEQFF,TGTGCCAGCAGTGAAGGCGGGAGGTCGTATGAGCAGTTCTTC
.,few,TRBJ1-4,TRBV7-6,CASSLEPGMGGEKLFF,TGTGCCAGCAGCTTAGAGCCGGGAATGGGCGGTGAAAAACTGTTTTTT
.,.,TRBJ2-1,TRBV11-3,CASNDIYGSYNEQFF,TGTGCCAGCAACGATATCTACGGGTCCTACAATGAGCAGTTCTTC
.,medium-sized,TRBJ1-2,TRBV12-2,CASSRGGVDYGYTF,TGTGCCAGTTCTCGAGGGGGGGTAGACTATGGCTACACCTTC
.,.,TRBJ2-3,TRBV11-3,CASSWRAGQEDTQYF,TGTGCCAGCAGCTGGCGGGCAGGGCAGGAAGATACGCAGTATTTT